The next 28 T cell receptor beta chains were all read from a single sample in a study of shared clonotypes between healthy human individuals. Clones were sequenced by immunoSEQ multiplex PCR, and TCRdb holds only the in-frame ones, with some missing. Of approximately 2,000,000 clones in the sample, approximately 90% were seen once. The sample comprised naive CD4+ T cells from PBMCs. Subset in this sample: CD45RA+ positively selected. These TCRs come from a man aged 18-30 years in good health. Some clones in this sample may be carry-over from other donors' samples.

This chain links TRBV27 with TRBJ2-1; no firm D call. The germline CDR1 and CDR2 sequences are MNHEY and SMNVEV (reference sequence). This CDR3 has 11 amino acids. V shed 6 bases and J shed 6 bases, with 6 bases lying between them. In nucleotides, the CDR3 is TGTGCCAGCAGCACCGCCAATGAGCAGTTCTTC. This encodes CASSTANEQFF.

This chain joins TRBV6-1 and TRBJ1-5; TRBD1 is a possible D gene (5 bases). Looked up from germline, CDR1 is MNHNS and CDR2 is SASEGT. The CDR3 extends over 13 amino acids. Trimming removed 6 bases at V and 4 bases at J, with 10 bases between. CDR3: CASSPTDNQPQHF. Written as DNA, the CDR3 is TGTGCCAGCAGCCCGACAGATAATCAGCCCCAGCATTTT.

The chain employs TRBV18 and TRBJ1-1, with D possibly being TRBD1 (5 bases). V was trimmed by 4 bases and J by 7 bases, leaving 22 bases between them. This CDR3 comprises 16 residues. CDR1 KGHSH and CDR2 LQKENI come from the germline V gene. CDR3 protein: CASSLGRPGTGIEAFF. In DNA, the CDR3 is TGTGCCAGCTCACTTGGACGCCCAGGGACCGGAATTGAAGCTTTCTTT.

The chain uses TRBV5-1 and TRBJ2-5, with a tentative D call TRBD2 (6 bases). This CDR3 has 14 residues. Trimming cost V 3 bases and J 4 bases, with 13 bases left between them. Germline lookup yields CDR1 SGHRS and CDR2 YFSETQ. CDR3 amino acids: CASSSVVGGETQYF. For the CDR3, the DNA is TGCGCCAGCAGCTCAGTGGTGGGGGGAGAGACCCAGTACTTC.

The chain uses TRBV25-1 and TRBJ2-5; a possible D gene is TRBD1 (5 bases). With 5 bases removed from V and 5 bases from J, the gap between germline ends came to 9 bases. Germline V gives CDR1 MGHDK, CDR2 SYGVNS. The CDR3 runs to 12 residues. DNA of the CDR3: TGTGCCAGCAGTTGGACAACCGAGACCCAGTACTTC. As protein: CASSWTTETQYF. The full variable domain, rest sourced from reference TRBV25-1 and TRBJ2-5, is EADIYQTPRYLVIGTGKKITLECSQTMGHDKMYWYQQDPGMELHLIHYSYGVNSTEKGDLSSESTVSRIRTEHFPLTLESARPSHTSQYLCASSWTTETQYFGPGTRLLVL.

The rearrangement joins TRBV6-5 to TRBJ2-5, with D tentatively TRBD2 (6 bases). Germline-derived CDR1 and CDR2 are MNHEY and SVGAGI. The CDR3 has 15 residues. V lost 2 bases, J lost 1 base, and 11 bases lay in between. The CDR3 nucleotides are TGTGCCAGCAGTTACGCGGCGGGACCCCAAGAGACCCAGTACTTC. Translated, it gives CASSYAAGPQETQYF.

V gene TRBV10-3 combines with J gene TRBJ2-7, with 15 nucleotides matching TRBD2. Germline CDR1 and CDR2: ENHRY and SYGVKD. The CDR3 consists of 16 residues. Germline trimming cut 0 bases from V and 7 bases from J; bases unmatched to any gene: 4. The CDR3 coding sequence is TGTGCCATCAGTGAGTCATGGACTAGCGGGAGGGGAGAGCAGTACTTC. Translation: CAISESWTSGRGEQYF.

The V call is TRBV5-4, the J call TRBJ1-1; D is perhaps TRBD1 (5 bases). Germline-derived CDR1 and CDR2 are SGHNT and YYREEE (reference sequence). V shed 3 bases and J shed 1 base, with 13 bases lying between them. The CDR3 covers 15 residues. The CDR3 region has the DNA TGTGCCAGCAGCTCCGCCGTTACAGGGAACACTGAAGCTTTCTTT. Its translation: CASSSAVTGNTEAFF.

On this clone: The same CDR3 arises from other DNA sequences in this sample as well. The DNA of the CDR3 is TGTGCCAGCAGTTCCCGGGACATCTCCTACGAGCAGTACTTC. Amino acid sequence: CASSSRDISYEQYF. The J gene is TRBJ2-7, the V gene TRBV28, with a weak D call TRBD1 (6 bases). From germline, CDR1 is MDHEN and CDR2 SYDVKM. Trimming shortened V by 4 bases and J by 0 bases, and 10 bases separated the two germline ends. This CDR3 contains 14 residues.

The DNA for the CDR3 is TGTGCCAGCAGACTCGACAGGGCTGGTGGCTACACCTTC. The encoded protein is CASRLDRAGGYTF. The V gene is TRBV7-9, the J gene TRBJ1-2, with 7 bases fitting TRBD1. The J segment lost 7 bases and the V segment lost 6 bases, leaving 8 bases of the junction unmatched. The germline CDR1 and CDR2 sequences are SEHNR and FQNEAQ (reference sequence). The CDR3 has 13 amino acids.

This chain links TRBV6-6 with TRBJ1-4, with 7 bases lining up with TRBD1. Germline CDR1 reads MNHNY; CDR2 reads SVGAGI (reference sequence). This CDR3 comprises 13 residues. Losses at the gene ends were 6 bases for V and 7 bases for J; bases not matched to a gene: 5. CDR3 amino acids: CASRDRNGEKLFF. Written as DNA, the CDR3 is TGTGCCAGCAGGGACAGGAATGGTGAAAAACTGTTTTTT.

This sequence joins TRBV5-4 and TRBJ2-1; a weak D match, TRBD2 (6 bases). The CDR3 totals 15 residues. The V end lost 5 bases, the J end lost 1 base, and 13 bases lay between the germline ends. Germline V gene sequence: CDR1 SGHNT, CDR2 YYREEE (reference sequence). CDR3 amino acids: CASSLFSGSYNEQFF. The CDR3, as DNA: TGTGCCAGCAGTTTATTTAGCGGTTCCTACAATGAGCAGTTCTTC. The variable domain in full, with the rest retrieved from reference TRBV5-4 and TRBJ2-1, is ETGVTQSPTHLIKTRGQQVTLRCSSQSGHNTVSWYQQALGQGPQFIFQYYREEENGRGNFPPRFSGLQFPNYSSELNVNALELDDSALYLCASSLFSGSYNEQFFGPGTRLTVL.

CDR3 nucleotides: TGTGCCAGCAAGGGACAAATAAACACTGAAGCTTTCTTT. This sequence encodes CASKGQINTEAFF. The J gene is TRBJ1-1, the V gene TRBV21-1; the tabulated D call, TRBD1, remains unverified against the DNA. TRBV21-1 is a recognized pseudogene. CDR3 size: 13 residues.

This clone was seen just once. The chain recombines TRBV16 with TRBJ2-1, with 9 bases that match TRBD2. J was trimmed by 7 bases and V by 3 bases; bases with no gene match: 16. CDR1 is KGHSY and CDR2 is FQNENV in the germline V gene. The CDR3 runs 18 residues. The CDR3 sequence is CASSHHPVVAGDGNEQFF. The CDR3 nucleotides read TGTGCCAGCAGCCACCATCCCGTGGTAGCGGGAGACGGGAATGAGCAGTTCTTC.

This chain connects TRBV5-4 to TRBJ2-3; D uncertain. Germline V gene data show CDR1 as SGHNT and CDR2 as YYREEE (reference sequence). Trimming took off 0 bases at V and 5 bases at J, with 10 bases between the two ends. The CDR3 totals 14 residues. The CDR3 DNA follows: TGTGCCAGCAGCTTGGCCGGGTTAGGAGATACGCAGTATTTT. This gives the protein CASSLAGLGDTQYF.

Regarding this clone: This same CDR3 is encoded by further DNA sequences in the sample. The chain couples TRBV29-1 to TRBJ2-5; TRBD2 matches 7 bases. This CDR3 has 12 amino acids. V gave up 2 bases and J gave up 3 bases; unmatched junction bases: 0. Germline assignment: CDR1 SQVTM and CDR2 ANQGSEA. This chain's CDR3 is CSVESGEETQYF. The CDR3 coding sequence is TGCAGCGTTGAAAGCGGGGAAGAGACCCAGTACTTC. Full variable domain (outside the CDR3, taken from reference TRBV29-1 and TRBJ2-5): SAVISQKPSRDICQRGTSLTIQCQVDSQVTMMFWYRQQPGQSLTLIATANQGSEATYESGFVIDKFPISRPNLTFSTLTVSNMSPEDSSIYLCSVESGEETQYFGPGTRLLVL.

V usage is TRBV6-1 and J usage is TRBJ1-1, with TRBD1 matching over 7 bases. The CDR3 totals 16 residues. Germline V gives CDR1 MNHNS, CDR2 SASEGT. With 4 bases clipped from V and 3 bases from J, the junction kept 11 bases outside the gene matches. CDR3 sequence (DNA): TGTGCCAGCAGTGCACAGGGGCAAGGTTGGGACACTGAAGCTTTCTTT. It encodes CASSAQGQGWDTEAFF.

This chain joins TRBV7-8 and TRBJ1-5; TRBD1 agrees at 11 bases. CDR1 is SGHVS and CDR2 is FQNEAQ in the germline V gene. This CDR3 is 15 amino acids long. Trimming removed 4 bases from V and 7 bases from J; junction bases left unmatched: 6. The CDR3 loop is CASSSGQGAGQPQHF. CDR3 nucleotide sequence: TGTGCCAGCAGCTCCGGACAGGGGGCGGGACAGCCCCAGCATTTT.

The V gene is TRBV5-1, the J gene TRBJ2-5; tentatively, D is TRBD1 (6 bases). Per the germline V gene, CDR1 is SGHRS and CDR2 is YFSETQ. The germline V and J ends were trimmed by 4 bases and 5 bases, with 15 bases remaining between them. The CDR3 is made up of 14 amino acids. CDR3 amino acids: CASSPGATGETQYF. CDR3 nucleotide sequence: TGCGCCAGCAGCCCCGGCGCCACAGGGGAGACCCAGTACTTC.

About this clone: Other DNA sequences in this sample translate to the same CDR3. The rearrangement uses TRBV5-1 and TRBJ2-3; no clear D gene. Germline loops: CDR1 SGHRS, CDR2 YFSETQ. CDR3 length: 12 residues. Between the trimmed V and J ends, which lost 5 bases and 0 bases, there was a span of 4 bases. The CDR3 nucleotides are TGCGCCAGCAGACTCAGCACAGATACGCAGTATTTT. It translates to CASRLSTDTQYF.

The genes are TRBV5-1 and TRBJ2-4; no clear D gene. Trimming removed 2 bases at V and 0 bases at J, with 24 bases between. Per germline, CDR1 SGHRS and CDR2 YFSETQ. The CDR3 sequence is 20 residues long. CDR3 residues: CASSLRDLGSQLLAKNIQYF. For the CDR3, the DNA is TGCGCCAGCAGCTTAAGAGACCTCGGTAGCCAACTACTAGCCAAAAACATTCAGTACTTC. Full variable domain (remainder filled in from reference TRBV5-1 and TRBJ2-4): KAGVTQTPRYLIKTRGQQVTLSCSPISGHRSVSWYQQTPGQGLQFLFEYFSETQRNKGNFPGRFSGRQFSNSRSEMNVSTLELGDSALYLCASSLRDLGSQLLAKNIQYFGAGTRLSVL.

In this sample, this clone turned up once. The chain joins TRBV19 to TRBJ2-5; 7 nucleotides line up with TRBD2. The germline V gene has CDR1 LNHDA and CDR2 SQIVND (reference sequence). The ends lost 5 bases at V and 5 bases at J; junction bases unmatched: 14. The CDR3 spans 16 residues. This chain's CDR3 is CASSPRLASGGETQYF. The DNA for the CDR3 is TGTGCCAGTAGTCCCCGACTGGCTAGCGGAGGGGAGACCCAGTACTTC.

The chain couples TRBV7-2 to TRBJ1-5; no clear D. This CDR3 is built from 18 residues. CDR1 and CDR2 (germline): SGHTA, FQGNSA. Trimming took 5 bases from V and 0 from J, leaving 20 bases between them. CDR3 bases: TGTGCCAGCAGCGCACAGAGCCTGAGTCTATATAGCAATCAGCCCCAGCATTTT. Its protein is CASSAQSLSLYSNQPQHF.

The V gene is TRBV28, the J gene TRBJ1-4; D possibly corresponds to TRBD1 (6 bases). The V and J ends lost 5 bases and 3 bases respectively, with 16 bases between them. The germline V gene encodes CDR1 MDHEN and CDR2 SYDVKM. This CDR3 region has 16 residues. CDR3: CASSAPRQEANEKLFF. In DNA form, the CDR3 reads TGTGCCAGCAGTGCACCAAGACAGGAAGCTAATGAAAAACTGTTTTTT.

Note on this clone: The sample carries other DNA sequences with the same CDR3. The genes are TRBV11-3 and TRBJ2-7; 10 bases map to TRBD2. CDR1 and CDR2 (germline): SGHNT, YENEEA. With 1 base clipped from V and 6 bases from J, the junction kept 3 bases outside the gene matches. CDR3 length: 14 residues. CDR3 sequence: CASSLASGRGEQYF. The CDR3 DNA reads TGTGCCAGCAGCTTAGCTAGCGGGAGAGGCGAGCAGTACTTC.

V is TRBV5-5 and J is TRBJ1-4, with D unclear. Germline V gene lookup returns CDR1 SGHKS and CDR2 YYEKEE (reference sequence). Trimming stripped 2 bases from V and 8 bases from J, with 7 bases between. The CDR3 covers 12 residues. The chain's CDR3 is CASSFSPEKLFF. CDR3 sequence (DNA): TGTGCCAGCAGCTTTTCACCAGAAAAACTGTTTTTT.

CDR3 bases: TGCGCCAGCAGCTTGAAGGGGGATCAGCCCCAGCATTTT. Its protein is CASSLKGDQPQHF. The chain combines TRBV5-1 with TRBJ1-5; TRBD1 might be the D (6 bases). The CDR3 extends over 13 amino acids. The ends were cut back, 1 base at V and 5 bases at J, with 7 bases in the middle. Germline CDR1 is SGHRS and CDR2 is YFSETQ.

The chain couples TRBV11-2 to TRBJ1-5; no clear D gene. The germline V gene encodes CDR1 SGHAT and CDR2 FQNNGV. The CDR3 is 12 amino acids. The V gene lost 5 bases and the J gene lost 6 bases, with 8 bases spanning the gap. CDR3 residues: CASSPPGQPQHF. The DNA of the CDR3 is TGTGCCAGCAGCCCCCCGGGTCAGCCCCAGCATTTT.